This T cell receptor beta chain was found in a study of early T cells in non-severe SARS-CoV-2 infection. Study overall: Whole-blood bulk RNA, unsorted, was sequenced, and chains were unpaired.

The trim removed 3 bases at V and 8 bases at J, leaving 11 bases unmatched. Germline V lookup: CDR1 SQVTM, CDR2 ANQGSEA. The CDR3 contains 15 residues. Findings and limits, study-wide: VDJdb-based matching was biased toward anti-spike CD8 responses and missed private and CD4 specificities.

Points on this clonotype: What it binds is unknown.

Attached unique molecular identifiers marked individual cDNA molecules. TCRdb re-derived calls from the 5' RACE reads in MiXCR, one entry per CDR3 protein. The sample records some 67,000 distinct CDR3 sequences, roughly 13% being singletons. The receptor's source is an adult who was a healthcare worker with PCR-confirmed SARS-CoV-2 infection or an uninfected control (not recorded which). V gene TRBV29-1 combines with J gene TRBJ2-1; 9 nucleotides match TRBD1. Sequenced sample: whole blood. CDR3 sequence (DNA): TGCAGCGTTGAGAAGGGGACAGGGAATCTCGATGAGCAGTTCTTC. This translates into CSVEKGTGNLDEQFF.